Listed below are T cell receptor beta chains from one sample, sequenced in a study of blood T cell repertoires in COVID-19. This table comes from immunoSEQ multiplex PCR, and its TCRdb copy is limited to in-frame clones, with some not included. The profile shows fewer than 250,000 clones, about four fifths of them singletons. The specimen was peripheral blood. All receptors derive from a woman in her 40s with active or convalescent COVID-19. The CDR3 runs from the conserved cysteine through the conserved F or W. D genes are given only for firm matches. The size field is filled for only some rows; it gives once, few, many or a size class.

clone_size	d_call	j_call	v_call	cdr3_aa	cdr3_nt
NA	TRBD1	TRBJ2-2	TRBV4-2	CASRGQGRNTGELFF	TGTGCCAGCCGAGGACAGGGGAGAAACACCGGGGAGCTGTTTTTT
NA	NA	TRBJ2-4	TRBV28	CASRGDPGDIQYF	TGTGCCAGCAGGGGCGACCCCGGGGACATTCAGTACTTC
once	NA	TRBJ2-6	TRBV3-1/TRBV3-2	CASKLQGSGANVLTF	TGTGCCAGCAAACTACAGGGCTCAGGGGCCAACGTCCTGACTTTC
NA	NA	TRBJ1-2	TRBV7-9	CASSLTGSTYGYTF	TGTGCCAGCAGCCTGACAGGCTCGACCTATGGCTACACCTTC
NA	TRBD1	TRBJ1-1	TRBV11-3	CASRQGMRTEAFF	TGTGCCAGCAGACAGGGGATGAGGACTGAAGCTTTCTTT
NA	TRBD1	TRBJ2-7	TRBV7-8	CASSFETGDSLYEQYF	TGTGCCAGCAGCTTCGAGACAGGGGATTCTCTCTACGAGCAGTACTTC
NA	TRBD2	TRBJ2-1	TRBV18	CASSPPGLAGGNEQFF	TGTGCCAGCTCACCACCGGGACTAGCGGGAGGCAATGAGCAGTTCTTC
NA	NA	TRBJ2-7	TRBV5-8	CASTLRRRGYEQYF	TGTGCCAGCACCCTGCGCAGGCGGGGCTACGAGCAGTACTTC
NA	NA	TRBJ1-1	TRBV12-5	CASGFQGSEAFF	TGTGCTAGTGGTTTTCAGGGGTCTGAAGCTTTCTTT
NA	NA	TRBJ1-1	TRBV28	CATRALGGNTEAFF	TGTGCCACGCGGGCTTTGGGCGGTAACACTGAAGCTTTCTTT
NA	NA	TRBJ2-4	TRBV19	CASSIDQSPTTAKNIQYF	TGTGCCAGTAGTATAGATCAAAGCCCGACAACGGCCAAAAACATTCAGTACTTC
NA	NA	TRBJ2-3	TRBV2	CASSQGLAGTDTQYF	TGTGCCAGCAGTCAGGGGCTAGCGGGCACAGATACGCAGTATTTT
NA	NA	TRBJ2-5	TRBV7-2	CAIIGQNEETQYF	TGTGCCATCATAGGACAGAACGAAGAGACCCAGTACTTC
NA	TRBD2	TRBJ2-1	TRBV11-2	CASSLDLVAGGPEFF	TGTGCCAGCAGCTTAGATCTAGTAGCGGGAGGGCCGGAGTTCTTC
NA	NA	TRBJ1-4	TRBV18	CASSPMFSNEKLFF	TGTGCCAGCTCACCAATGTTCTCTAATGAAAAACTGTTTTTT
NA	TRBD1	TRBJ1-2	TRBV9	CAIQLIPTGASYGYTF	TGTGCCATCCAACTAATCCCGACAGGGGCCTCCTATGGCTACACCTTC
NA	NA	TRBJ2-3	TRBV9	CASSVLSADTQYF	TGTGCCAGCAGCGTCCTCAGCGCAGATACGCAGTATTTT
NA	TRBD2	TRBJ2-2	TRBV24-1	CATSDPRLAGVGRTGELFF	TGTGCCACCAGTGATCCTAGACTAGCGGGAGTGGGTCGCACCGGGGAGCTGTTTTTT
NA	TRBD1	TRBJ1-5	TRBV7-8	CASSPPGTGGYQPQHF	TGTGCCAGCAGCCCCCCCGGGACAGGGGGCTACCAGCCCCAGCATTTT
NA	NA	TRBJ1-6	TRBV4-2	CASSPRQNSPLHF	TGTGCCAGCAGCCCCAGACAGAATTCACCCCTCCACTTT
NA	NA	TRBJ2-2	TRBV7-6	CASSLISGNTGELFF	TGTGCCAGCAGCTTAATTTCAGGAAACACCGGGGAGCTGTTTTTT
NA	TRBD1	TRBJ1-3	TRBV28	CASSPGTGSTYGARTIYF	TGTGCCAGCAGTCCCGGGACAGGGTCGACTTACGGGGCTCGCACCATATATTTT
NA	TRBD1	TRBJ2-7	TRBV5-1	CASSLNRGSYEQYF	TGCGCCAGCAGCTTGAACAGGGGCTCCTACGAGCAGTACTTC
NA	TRBD2	TRBJ2-1	TRBV9	CASSVPSRTSGNYNEQFF	TGTGCCAGCAGCGTCCCATCTAGAACTAGCGGGAACTACAATGAGCAGTTCTTC
NA	TRBD2	TRBJ2-1	TRBV28	CASSLFGGLAGRSSYNEQFF	TGTGCCAGCAGTTTATTTGGAGGACTAGCGGGGCGGAGCTCCTACAATGAGCAGTTCTTC
NA	TRBD2	TRBJ2-1	TRBV7-2	CARGDNEQFF	TGTGCCCGGGGGGACAATGAGCAGTTCTTC
NA	NA	TRBJ2-2	TRBV9	CASSVVSTGELFF	TGTGCCAGCAGCGTAGTTAGCACCGGGGAGCTGTTTTTT
NA	TRBD2	TRBJ2-1	TRBV30	CAWTPSGGYNEQFF	TGTGCCTGGACCCCGAGCGGGGGGTACAATGAGCAGTTCTTC
NA	TRBD1	TRBJ1-1	TRBV7-9	CASSPRTGADTEAFF	TGTGCCAGCAGCCCCCGGACAGGGGCGGACACTGAAGCTTTCTTT
NA	TRBD2	TRBJ2-3	TRBV18	CASSPPGWREGQDTQYF	TGTGCCAGCTCACCACCGGGTTGGCGGGAGGGCCAAGATACGCAGTATTTT
once	TRBD1	TRBJ1-6	TRBV5-1	CASSRAETDRANSPLHF	TGCGCCAGCAGCCGCGCAGAAACGGACAGGGCCAATTCACCCCTCCACTTT